This TCR beta chain was sequenced for a study of T cell responses to AZD1222 COVID-19 vaccine. In the study overall: Researchers grouped second doses given at about 4 or about 12 weeks into one pool. Study conclusions and caveats: Scientists sampled the repertoires only once the peak T cell response had passed.

Trimming pared 5 bases from V and 5 bases from J, leaving 12 bases between. CDR3 length equals 13 residues. Regarding this clone: The target antigen is unknown.

Method: immunoSEQ multiplex PCR; TCRdb's copy keeps in-frame clones and lacks some. The sample shows approximately 100,000 clones, roughly 84% of them seen only once. This specimen was peripheral blood, taken on day 0 of AZD1222 vaccination. This clonotype originated in an adult in good health. The J gene is TRBJ1-1, the V gene TRBV12-3 or TRBV12-4; TRBD1 is a possible D gene (6 bases). The CDR3 sequence is CASSQGRRTEAFF. The CDR3 DNA reads as TGTGCCAGCAGTCAGGGGCGGAGGACTGAAGCTTTCTTT.